This record covers a single T cell receptor (beta chain). Its antigen is unknown. Deep was the level at which the assay was run. Measured with immunoSEQ multiplex PCR; TCRdb has only the in-frame clones, and not every one. Here the sample spans hundreds of thousands of clones, approximately 79% being singletons. The CD4+ fraction was divided into a CD45RA+ naive subset and a CD45RA-negative memory subset. This specimen belongs to a study of shared clonotypes between healthy human individuals. Findings and limits, study-wide: Generation probabilities of non-shared clonotypes were lower (relative to those shared by all four donors). The low donor count limited represented genetic and exposure-history diversity.

Germline loops: CDR1 MNHNS, CDR2 SASEGT. J lost 5 bases, V lost 4 bases, and 13 bases had no gene match. The CDR3 runs to 18 residues. Sequencing was done on a sample of memory CD4+ T cells sorted from blood. Regarding subset: CD45RA-negative fraction. This chain connects TRBV6-1 to TRBJ2-2; 10 nucleotides align to TRBD2. The clonotype originates from a woman in her 30s in good health. The CDR3 protein is CASSGFLGLAGDTGELFF. CDR3 bases: TGTGCCAGCAGTGGATTTTTAGGCCTAGCGGGAGATACCGGGGAGCTGTTTTTT.